This T cell receptor (beta chain) is drawn from a study of T cell clonotyping in hematopoietic cell transplantation. Worth noting for this clone: Its antigen is not identified.

The study, taken as a whole, reports: Without cell sorting, CD4 versus CD8 contributions remain unresolved. Recipient TCR diversity dropped after transplant; expanded clonotypes rose from day 30 to 180. Broader posttransplant TCR repertoire diversity was predicted by graft donor and pretransplant recipient Inverse Simpson Index values.

Profiling relied on immunoSEQ multiplex PCR, and the TCRdb table lists in-frame clones only, not all of them. The sample includes some 5,900 clones, 60% to 80% of them seen just once. The sequence was obtained from a male patient aged 70-79 years who had an allogeneic stem cell transplant from an unrelated donor, so T cells may come from the graft donor. Some clones in this sample may be carry-over from other donors' samples. Sequenced here: peripheral blood mononuclear cells, sampled 180 days after allogeneic stem cell transplant.

CDR3: CSAHSVRLDSYNEQFF. The CDR3 DNA reads TGCAGCGCCCACTCTGTCCGGCTAGACTCCTACAATGAGCAGTTCTTC. The chain couples TRBV29-1 to TRBJ2-1; no clear D. V lost 7 bases and J 0 bases, leaving 19 bases between the germline ends. This CDR3 region has 16 residues. Germline assignment: CDR1 SQVTM and CDR2 ANQGSEA.